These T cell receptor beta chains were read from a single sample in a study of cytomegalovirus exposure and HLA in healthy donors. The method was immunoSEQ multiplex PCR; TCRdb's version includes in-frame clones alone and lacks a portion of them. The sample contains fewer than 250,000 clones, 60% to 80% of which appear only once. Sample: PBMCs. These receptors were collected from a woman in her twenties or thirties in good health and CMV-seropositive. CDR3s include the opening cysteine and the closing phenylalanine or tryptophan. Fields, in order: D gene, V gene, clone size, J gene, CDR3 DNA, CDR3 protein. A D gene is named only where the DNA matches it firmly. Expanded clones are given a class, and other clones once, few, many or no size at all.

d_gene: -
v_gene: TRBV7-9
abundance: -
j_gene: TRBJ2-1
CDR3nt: TGTGCCAGCAAGGGGACTTACGCTTCCTACAATGAGCAGTTCTTC
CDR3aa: CASKGTYASYNEQFF

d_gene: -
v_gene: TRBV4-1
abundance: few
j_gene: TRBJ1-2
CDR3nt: TGCGCCAGCAGCCAGGGGGGACGGGGTATCTATGGCTACACCTTC
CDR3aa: CASSQGGRGIYGYTF

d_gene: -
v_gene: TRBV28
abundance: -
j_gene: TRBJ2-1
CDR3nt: TGTGCCAGCAGAAACAGGGCTAGCATTTACAATGAGCAGTTCTTC
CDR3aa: CASRNRASIYNEQFF

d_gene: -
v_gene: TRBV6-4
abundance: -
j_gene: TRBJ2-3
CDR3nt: TGTGCCAGCAGTGACTCGAACGGGGCAGATACGCAGTATTTT
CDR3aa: CASSDSNGADTQYF

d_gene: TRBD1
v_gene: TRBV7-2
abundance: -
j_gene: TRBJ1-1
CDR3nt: TGTGCCAGCAGCTTTTACAGGGGTGGTGTCACTGAAGCTTTCTTT
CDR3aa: CASSFYRGGVTEAFF

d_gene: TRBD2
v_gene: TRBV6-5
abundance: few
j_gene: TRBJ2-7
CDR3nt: TGTGCCAGCAGTTACGGGACTAGCGGCGGTTACGAGCAGTACTTC
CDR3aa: CASSYGTSGGYEQYF

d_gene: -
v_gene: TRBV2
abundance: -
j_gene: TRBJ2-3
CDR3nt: TGTGCCAGCGGCACGGATGGGAGTTGGACAGATACGCAGTATTTT
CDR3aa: CASGTDGSWTDTQYF

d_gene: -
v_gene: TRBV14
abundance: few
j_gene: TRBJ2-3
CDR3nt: TGTGCCAGCAGCCGATTCATCCGGGAGACTAGCACAGATACGCAGTATTTT
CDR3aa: CASSRFIRETSTDTQYF

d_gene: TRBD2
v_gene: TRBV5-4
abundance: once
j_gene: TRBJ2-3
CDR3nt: TGTGCCAGCAGACATGGGACTAGCGGGCTCACAGATACGCAGTATTTT
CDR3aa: CASRHGTSGLTDTQYF

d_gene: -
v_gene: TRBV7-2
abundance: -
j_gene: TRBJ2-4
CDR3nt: TGTGCCAGCAGCTCCCCCGGGACTTTGGTCAACATTCAGTACTTC
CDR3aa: CASSSPGTLVNIQYF

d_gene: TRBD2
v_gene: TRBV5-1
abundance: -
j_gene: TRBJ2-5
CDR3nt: TGCGCCAGCAGCCTTGGCGGCGGGGGGCAAGAGACCCAGTACTTC
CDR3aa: CASSLGGGGQETQYF

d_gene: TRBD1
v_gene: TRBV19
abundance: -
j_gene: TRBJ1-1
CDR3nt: TGTGCCAGTGAAACCGGGACAGGGGCGCGGTACACTGAAGCTTTCTTT
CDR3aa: CASETGTGARYTEAFF

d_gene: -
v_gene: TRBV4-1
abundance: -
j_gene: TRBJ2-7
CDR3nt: TGCGCCAGCAGCCAAGGGCAGGGGCTCCGCTCCTACGAGCAGTACTTC
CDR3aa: CASSQGQGLRSYEQYF

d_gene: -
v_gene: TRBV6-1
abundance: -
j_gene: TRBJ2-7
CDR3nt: TGTGCCAGCAGGGGAGCGGGACAGGCCCCCTACGAGCAGTACTTC
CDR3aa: CASRGAGQAPYEQYF

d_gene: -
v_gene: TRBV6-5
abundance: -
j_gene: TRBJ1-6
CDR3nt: TGTGCCAGCAGTTACAGCCGGGGGTGGAGTAGTTCACCCCTCCACTTT
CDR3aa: CASSYSRGWSSSPLHF

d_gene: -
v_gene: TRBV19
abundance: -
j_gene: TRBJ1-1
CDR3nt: TGTGCCACCGGAGGCAGGATGAACACTGAAGCTTTCTTT
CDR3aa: CATGGRMNTEAFF

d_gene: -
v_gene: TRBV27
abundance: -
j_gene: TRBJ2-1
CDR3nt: TGTGCCAGCAGTGTCCTTACAGGGTACAATGAGCAGTTCTTC
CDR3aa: CASSVLTGYNEQFF

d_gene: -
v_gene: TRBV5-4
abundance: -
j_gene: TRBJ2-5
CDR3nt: TGTGCCAGCAGCTTGGGGGGCAGGGGTCAAGAGACCCAGTACTTC
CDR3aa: CASSLGGRGQETQYF

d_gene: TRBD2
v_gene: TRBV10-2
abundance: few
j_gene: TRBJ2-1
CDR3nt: TGCGCCAGCAGTGTAGCGGGAGGAGGTGAGCAGTTCTTC
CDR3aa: CASSVAGGGEQFF

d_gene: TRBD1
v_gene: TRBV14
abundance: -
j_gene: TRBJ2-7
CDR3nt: TGTGCCAGCAGCCAAGAGTGGACAGGTTTCTACGAGCAGTACTTC
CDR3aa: CASSQEWTGFYEQYF

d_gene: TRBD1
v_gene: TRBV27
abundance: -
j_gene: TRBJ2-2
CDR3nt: TGTGCCAGCAGTCCCTGGGACAGTAACACCGGGGAGCTGTTTTTT
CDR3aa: CASSPWDSNTGELFF

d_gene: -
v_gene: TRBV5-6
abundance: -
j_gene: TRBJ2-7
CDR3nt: TGTGCCAGCAGCTTGTTGGAAACGGGTTACGAGCAGTACTTC
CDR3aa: CASSLLETGYEQYF

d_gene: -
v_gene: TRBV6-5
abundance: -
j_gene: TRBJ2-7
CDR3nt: TGTGCCAGCAGGGTGGGCACCGGCTACGAGCAGTACTTC
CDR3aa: CASRVGTGYEQYF

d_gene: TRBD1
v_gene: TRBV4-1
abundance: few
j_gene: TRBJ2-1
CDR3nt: TGCGCCAGCAGCCCCTCGGGACAGGGTCGGAATGAGCAGTTCTTC
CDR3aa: CASSPSGQGRNEQFF

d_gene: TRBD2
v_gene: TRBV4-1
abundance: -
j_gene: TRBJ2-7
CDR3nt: TGCGCCAGCAGCCAAGGTCCAGCGGGACTCTACGAGCAGTACTTC
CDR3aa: CASSQGPAGLYEQYF

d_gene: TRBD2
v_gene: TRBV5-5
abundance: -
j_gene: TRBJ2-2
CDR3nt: TGTGCCAGCAGCTTGGAAACGTTACGGGAGGGCCCGGCCGGGGAGCTGTTTTTT
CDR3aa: CASSLETLREGPAGELFF